A selection of T cell receptor beta chains follows, all from one sample in a study of blood T cell repertoires in COVID-19. TCRdb's table, derived via immunoSEQ multiplex PCR, lists solely in-frame clones and lacks some. The sample lists 60,000 to 65,000 clones; 80% to 95% were seen once. Sample: peripheral blood. Source of these receptors: a woman over 75 with active COVID-19. Each CDR3 is given with its conserved first and last residue. D genes are given only for firm matches. For some rows the clone size is stated as once, few or many, or as a class when expanded; others skip it.

TRBD2,once,TRBV5-4,TRBJ2-7,TGTGCCAGCAGCTCGTCAGCGGGGAGCCTACGAGAGCAGTACTTC,CASSSSAGSLREQYF
.,.,TRBV21-1,TRBJ1-5,TGTGCCAGCAGCACAGTCAGGGGGGCCAATAGAGATGGCAATCAGCCCCAGCATTTT,CASSTVRGANRDGNQPQHF
TRBD1,.,TRBV11-2,TRBJ1-3,TGTGCCAGCAGCGCGAGGGGGCTGGGGGGAAACACCATATATTTT,CASSARGLGGNTIYF
TRBD1,.,TRBV27,TRBJ1-1,TGTGCCAGCAGCCGGACAGGGGGAAACACTGAAGCTTTCTTT,CASSRTGGNTEAFF
TRBD2,.,TRBV9,TRBJ2-5,TGTGCCAGCAGCGTAGCGGGGGGACTTGGGGAGACCCAGTACTTC,CASSVAGGLGETQYF
.,.,TRBV3-1/TRBV3-2,TRBJ1-1,TGTGCCAGCAGCGTACTTCGGGACACTGAAGCTTTCTTT,CASSVLRDTEAFF
TRBD2,.,TRBV5-1,TRBJ2-1,TGCGCCAGCAGCTTGGCCAGACTAGCGGGGGGGAATGAGCAGTTCTTC,CASSLARLAGGNEQFF
.,.,TRBV5-6,TRBJ1-2,TGTGCCAGCACCATGTTGGTCAGGGAAGGGGCTAACTATGGCTACACCTTC,CASTMLVREGANYGYTF
.,few,TRBV5-5,TRBJ1-4,TGTGCCAGCAGCCTACCAGGGGCGCAGAGGGAAAAACTGTTTTTT,CASSLPGAQREKLFF
.,.,TRBV5-1,TRBJ2-3,TGCGCCAGCAGCTTGGCGTCAGGGCCGATAACAGATACGCAGTATTTT,CASSLASGPITDTQYF
.,few,TRBV28,TRBJ1-3,TGTGCCAGCAGGAGTGGAAACACCATATATTTT,CASRSGNTIYF
TRBD1,.,TRBV2,TRBJ1-2,TGTGCCAGCAGTCTGGGACAGCTGAACTATGGCTACACCTTC,CASSLGQLNYGYTF
.,few,TRBV7-2,TRBJ1-3,TGTGCCAGCAGCCCACGATCCAGGGTCTCTGGAAACACCATATATTTT,CASSPRSRVSGNTIYF
TRBD2,.,TRBV19,TRBJ2-1,TGTGCCAGTAGCCGTGGACTAGCGGGAGTGGATGAGCAGTTCTTC,CASSRGLAGVDEQFF
.,.,TRBV19,TRBJ2-3,TGTGCCAGTAGTGCAGCCGGGACTAGCACAGATACGCAGTATTTT,CASSAAGTSTDTQYF
TRBD1,.,TRBV10-3,TRBJ1-2,TGTGCCATCAGTGAGTCGAGGGACAGGGGAGACTATGGCTACACCTTC,CAISESRDRGDYGYTF
.,.,TRBV20-1,TRBJ2-1,TGCAGTGCTAGTGGACTGAACAATGAGCAGTTCTTC,CSASGLNNEQFF
.,.,TRBV25-1,TRBJ1-1,TGTGCCAGCAGTGCAGCCCTGGACAGCGAAGCTTTCTTT,CASSAALDSEAFF
TRBD1,.,TRBV7-2,TRBJ1-1,TGTGCCAGCAGCCCGCCAACTGACAGGGGTGCTGAAGCTTTCTTT,CASSPPTDRGAEAFF
.,.,TRBV6-1,TRBJ1-6,TGTGCCAGCAGTGAAGGGGCAGGAGGTTCACCCCTCCACTTT,CASSEGAGGSPLHF
.,.,TRBV6-6,TRBJ1-6,TGTGCCAGCAGTTACCCAGAGGGTAATTCACCCCTCCACTTT,CASSYPEGNSPLHF
.,once,TRBV19,TRBJ2-5,TGTGCCAGTAGTATGGACAAACAAGAGACCCAGTACTTC,CASSMDKQETQYF
TRBD1,once,TRBV27,TRBJ2-7,TGTGCCAGCAGTTTTGACAGGGATCTCTACGAGCAGTACTTC,CASSFDRDLYEQYF
TRBD2,.,TRBV7-2,TRBJ2-3,TGTGCCAGCAGCTCCTACCTAGCGGGAGGAGGGGATACGCAGTATTTT,CASSSYLAGGGDTQYF
.,.,TRBV5-1,TRBJ2-5,TGCGCCAGCAGCTTGACAGGGCTGCAACAAGAGACCCAGTACTTC,CASSLTGLQQETQYF
TRBD1,.,TRBV28,TRBJ1-1,TGTGCCAGCAGTCAGGACAGGGAGAACACTGAAGCTTTCTTT,CASSQDRENTEAFF
.,.,TRBV5-1,TRBJ2-4,TGCGCCAGCAGCGCCGGCTTACAGGTAGACATTCAGTACTTC,CASSAGLQVDIQYF
.,.,TRBV10-3,TRBJ2-7,TGTGCCATCAGTGAGAGCAGGGGCGTCGGCTACGAGCAGTACTTC,CAISESRGVGYEQYF
TRBD1,.,TRBV7-2,TRBJ2-7,TGTGCCAGCAGCCCGTTGGGACAGCTCTACGAGCAGTACTTC,CASSPLGQLYEQYF